The present entry profiles one TCR beta chain with its context. The clone's antigen remains unknown. Base qualities are not provided; no much larger clone lies one nucleotide away. All of the isolated RNA was reverse transcribed with the High Capacity cDNA Reverse Transcription Kit, so expressed TCRB transcripts were sequenced. Deep immunoSEQ sequencing was performed on naive, central memory and regulatory T cell samples, with an average of roughly 4 million total reads per sample. After sorted cells were lysed in RLT buffer, RNA was extracted with DNase-treated RNeasy Micro or Mini kits, with the choice depending on cell number. To prevent cross-contamination, each cell subset was processed individually, whereas patient and healthy donor samples were processed jointly. The immunoSEQ multiplex PCR was used to amplify TCRB sequences from cDNA, generating 87-bp fragments that spanned the CDR3 region. Amplicons were sequenced on the Illumina HiSeq platform. Regarding the original processing steps: PCR bias was computationally corrected using synthetic template baselines, reads within Hamming distance 2 were collapsed, and singletons that could not be merged were discarded. Reads were aligned to IMGT to assign V, D and J genes, CDR3 length, and insertions or deletions at six rearrangement sites. Within each subset, clonotype counts were normalized to sorted cell number, after which true diversity and Gini coefficients were computed with the tcR R package. The overlap coefficient, calculated on TCRB nucleotide sequences, was used to quantify repertoire sharing. Entries here come from immuneACCESS through TCRdb and include only in-frame sequences with V and J called. Some clones fail to appear in such tables; in the studies checked, an unresolved V gene covers under half of the shortfall, and the cause of the remainder is unknown. V and J calls and clone size are those listed in that table; D and trimming were worked out from the DNA. In this sample the table shows a few hundred thousand clones, 25% to 30% of which occur a single time. The ten largest clonotypes hold 3.5% to 4.5% of the sample.

This specimen comes from a study of beta chain features in type 1 diabetes (dated by TCRdb to the late 2010s). The study in broad terms: Mean age, gender distribution, total cell number and subset yield were not different between patients and healthy donors. Whereas all 28 donors provided naive and central memory subsets, regulatory and stem cell-like memory subsets were isolated from just 8 patients and roughly eight healthy donors. A total of approximately 99,000,000 sorted cells were examined across all samples, and RNA yield correlated strongly with the number of cells per subset. The study compared TCRB repertoires of sorted circulating CD4+ T cell subsets between recently diagnosed type 1 diabetes patients and matched healthy donors. What the work shows at the level of the full study, not this receptor alone: Because cDNA was sequenced instead of genomic DNA, activated cells with high expression could be over-represented, although the groups did not differ in activation or CD3 levels. PCR might favor shorter templates, but patient and control samples were amplified and corrected together, so any skew would affect both groups equally. Naive, central memory and regulatory TCRB repertoires appeared to be more alike among patients than among healthy donors. Type 1 diabetes patients showed a moderate but significant shortening of TCRB CDR3 length in all four CD4+ subsets. At VDJ recombination sites, type 1 diabetes patients had fewer insertions and more deleted nucleotides, which implies abnormalities in thymic rearrangement. Because small numbers of individuals were included in the HLA sub-analyses, any influence of HLA type on TCRB rearrangement was left unresolved.

Each donor gave one peripheral blood draw, roughly 110 mL on average, collected into heparinised tubes. A BD FACSAria II was used to sort naive, central memory, regulatory and stem cell-like memory CD4+ T cells with a panel that included CD45RO, CCR7, CD25, CD127, CD95 and CD27. A purity above 95% was achieved for all sorted populations. PBMCs were isolated immediately by Lymphoprep density gradient centrifugation and stained directly without culture. So that batch effects would be minimized, each experiment stained and sorted samples in pairs, pairing one healthy donor with one patient. Relative to germline, V is 1 base shorter and J is 2 bases shorter, with 3 bases between their ends. The cysteine opens and the phenylalanine closes a CDR3 of 11 amino acids. The sequence is cut down to CDR3 DNA, 33 bases in frame from base 1. The CDR1 and CDR2 encoded by the germline V gene (reference sequence) are GTSNPN and SVGIG.

Sample: central memory CD4+ T cells from blood. In this chain, TRBV30 is recombined with TRBJ2-7, with the D gene call left open. This sequence originates from a man in his thirties or forties in good health. The DNA reads TGTGCCTGGAGTGACACCTACGAGCAGTACTTC. It encodes CAWSDTYEQYF.